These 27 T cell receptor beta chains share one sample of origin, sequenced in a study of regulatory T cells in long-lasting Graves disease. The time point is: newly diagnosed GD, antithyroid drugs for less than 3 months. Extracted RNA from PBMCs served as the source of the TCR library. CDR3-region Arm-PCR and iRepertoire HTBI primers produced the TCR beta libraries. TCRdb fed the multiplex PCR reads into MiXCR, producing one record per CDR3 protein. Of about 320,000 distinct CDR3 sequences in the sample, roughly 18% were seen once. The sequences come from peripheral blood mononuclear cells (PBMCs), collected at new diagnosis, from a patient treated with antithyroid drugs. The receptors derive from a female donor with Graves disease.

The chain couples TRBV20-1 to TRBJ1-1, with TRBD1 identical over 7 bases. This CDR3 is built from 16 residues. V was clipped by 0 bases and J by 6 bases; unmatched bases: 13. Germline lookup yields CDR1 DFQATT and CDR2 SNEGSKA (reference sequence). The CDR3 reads CSARESSTGHSAEAFF. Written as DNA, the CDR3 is TGCAGTGCTAGAGAGAGTTCGACAGGGCACTCCGCTGAAGCTTTCTTT.

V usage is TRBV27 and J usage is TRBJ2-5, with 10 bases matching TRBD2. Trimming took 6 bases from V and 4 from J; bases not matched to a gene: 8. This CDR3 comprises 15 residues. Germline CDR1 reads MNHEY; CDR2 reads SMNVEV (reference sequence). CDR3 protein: CASRWGLAMGETQYF. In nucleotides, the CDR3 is TGTGCCAGCAGATGGGGACTAGCGATGGGAGAGACCCAGTACTTC.

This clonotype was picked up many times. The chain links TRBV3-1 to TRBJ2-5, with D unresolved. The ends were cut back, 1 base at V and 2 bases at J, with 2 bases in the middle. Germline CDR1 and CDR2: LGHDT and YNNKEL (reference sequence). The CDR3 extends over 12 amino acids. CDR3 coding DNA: TGTGCCAGCAGCCAAGTTCAAGAGACCCAGTACTTC. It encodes CASSQVQETQYF.

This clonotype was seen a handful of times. In DNA form, the CDR3 reads TGTGCCAGCAGCGTTTCTAGCGGGAGAGGGGAGACCCAGTACTTC. Translation: CASSVSSGRGETQYF. V is TRBV6-2 or TRBV6-3 and J is TRBJ2-5, with TRBD2 matching over 10 bases. After removal of 6 bases from V and 5 bases from J, the junction contained 9 bases not matched to a gene. The CDR3 has 15 residues. Germline CDR1 reads MNHEY; CDR2 reads SVGEGT.

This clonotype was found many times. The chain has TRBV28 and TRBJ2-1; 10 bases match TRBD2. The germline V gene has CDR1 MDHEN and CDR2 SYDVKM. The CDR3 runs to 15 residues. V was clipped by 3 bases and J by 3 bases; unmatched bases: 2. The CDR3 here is CASSFGTSDYNEQFF. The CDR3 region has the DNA TGTGCCAGCAGTTTTGGGACTAGCGACTACAATGAGCAGTTCTTC.

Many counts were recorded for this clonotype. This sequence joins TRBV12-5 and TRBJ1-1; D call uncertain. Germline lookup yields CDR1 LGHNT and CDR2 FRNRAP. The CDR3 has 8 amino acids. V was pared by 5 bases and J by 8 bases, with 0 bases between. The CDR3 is CASGEAFF. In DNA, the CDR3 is TGTGCTAGTGGTGAAGCTTTCTTT.

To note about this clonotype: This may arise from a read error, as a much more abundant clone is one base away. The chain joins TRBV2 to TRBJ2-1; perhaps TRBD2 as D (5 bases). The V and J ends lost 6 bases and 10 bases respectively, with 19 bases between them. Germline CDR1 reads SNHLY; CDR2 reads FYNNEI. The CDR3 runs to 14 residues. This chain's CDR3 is CASSEGSTSYEQFF. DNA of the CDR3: TGTGCCAGCAGCGAGGGATCCACCTCCTACGAGCAGTTCTTC.

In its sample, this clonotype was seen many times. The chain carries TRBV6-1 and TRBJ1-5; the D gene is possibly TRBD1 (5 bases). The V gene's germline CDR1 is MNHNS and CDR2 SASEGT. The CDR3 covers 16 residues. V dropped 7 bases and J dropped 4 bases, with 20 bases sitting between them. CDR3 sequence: CASNDNGMGGNQPQHF. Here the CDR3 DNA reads TGTGCCAGCAACGACAATGGTATGGGGGGTAATCAGCCCCAGCATTTT.

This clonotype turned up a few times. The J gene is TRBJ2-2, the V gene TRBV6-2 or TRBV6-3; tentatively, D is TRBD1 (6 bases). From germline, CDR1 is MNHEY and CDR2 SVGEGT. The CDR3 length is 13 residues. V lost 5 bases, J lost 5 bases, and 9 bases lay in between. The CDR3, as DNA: TGTGCCAGCAGTGTTACAGGGACCGGGGAGCTGTTTTTT. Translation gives CASSVTGTGELFF.

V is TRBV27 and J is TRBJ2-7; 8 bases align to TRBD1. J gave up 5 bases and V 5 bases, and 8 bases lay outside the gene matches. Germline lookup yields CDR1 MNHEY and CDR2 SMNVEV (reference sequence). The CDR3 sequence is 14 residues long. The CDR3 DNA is TGTGCCAGCAGTCCGGGGGACAGGCTCCACGAGCAGTACTTC. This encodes CASSPGDRLHEQYF.

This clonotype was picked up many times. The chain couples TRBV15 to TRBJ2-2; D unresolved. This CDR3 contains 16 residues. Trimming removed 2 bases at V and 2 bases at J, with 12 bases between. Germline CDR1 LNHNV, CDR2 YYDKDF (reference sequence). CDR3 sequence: CATSRTGKRNTGELFF. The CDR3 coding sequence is TGTGCCACCAGCAGAACTGGGAAGAGAAACACCGGGGAGCTGTTTTTT.

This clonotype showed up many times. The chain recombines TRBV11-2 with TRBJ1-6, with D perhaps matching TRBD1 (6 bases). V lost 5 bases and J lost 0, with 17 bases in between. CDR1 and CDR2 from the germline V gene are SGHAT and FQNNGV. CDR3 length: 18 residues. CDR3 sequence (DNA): TGTGCCAGCAGCCAAGGACAGTCTCAGGGCTCCTATAATTCACCCCTCCACTTT. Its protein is CASSQGQSQGSYNSPLHF.

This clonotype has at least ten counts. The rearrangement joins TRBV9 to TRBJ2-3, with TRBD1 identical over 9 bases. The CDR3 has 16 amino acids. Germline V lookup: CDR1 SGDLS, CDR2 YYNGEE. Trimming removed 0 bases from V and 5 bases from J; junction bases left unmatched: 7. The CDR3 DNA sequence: TGTGCCAGCAGCGTAGAGGCAGGACAGGGGATAGATACGCAGTATTTT. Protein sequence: CASSVEAGQGIDTQYF.

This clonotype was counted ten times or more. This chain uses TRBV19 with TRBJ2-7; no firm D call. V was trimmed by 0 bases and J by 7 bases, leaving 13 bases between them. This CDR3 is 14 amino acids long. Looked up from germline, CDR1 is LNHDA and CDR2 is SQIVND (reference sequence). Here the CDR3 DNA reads TGTGCCAGTAGTATAGATCGAACAACCGGGGAGCAGTACTTC. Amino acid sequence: CASSIDRTTGEQYF. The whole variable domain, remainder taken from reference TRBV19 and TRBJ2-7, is DGGITQSPKYLFRKEGQNVTLSCEQNLNHDAMYWYRQDPGQGLRLIYYSQIVNDFQKGDIAEGYSVSREKKESFPLTVTSAQKNPTAFYLCASSIDRTTGEQYFGPGTRLTVT.

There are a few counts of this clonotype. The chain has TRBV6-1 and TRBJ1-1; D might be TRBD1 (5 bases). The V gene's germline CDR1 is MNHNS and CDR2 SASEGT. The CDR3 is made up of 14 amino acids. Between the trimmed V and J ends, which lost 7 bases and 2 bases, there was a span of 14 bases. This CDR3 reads CASIGDGANTEAFF. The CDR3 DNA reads TGTGCCAGCATTGGAGACGGGGCCAACACTGAAGCTTTCTTT.

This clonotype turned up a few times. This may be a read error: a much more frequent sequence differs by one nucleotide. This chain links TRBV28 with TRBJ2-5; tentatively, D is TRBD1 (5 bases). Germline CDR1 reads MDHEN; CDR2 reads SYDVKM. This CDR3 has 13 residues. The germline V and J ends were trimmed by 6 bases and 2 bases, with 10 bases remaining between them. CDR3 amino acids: CASSSDRQETQYF. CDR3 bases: TGTGCCAGCAGCTCAGACAGACAAGAGACCCAGTACTTC.

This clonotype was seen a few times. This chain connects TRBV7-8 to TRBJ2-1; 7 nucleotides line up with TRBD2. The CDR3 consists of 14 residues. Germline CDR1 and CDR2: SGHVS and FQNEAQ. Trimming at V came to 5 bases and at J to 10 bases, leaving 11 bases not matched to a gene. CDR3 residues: CASSLREAKQEQFF. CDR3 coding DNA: TGTGCCAGCAGCCTACGGGAGGCCAAGCAAGAGCAGTTCTTC.

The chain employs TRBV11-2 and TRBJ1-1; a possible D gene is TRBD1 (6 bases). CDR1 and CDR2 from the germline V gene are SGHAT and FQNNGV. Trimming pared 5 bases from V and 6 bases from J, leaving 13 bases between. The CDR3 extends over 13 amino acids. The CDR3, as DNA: TGTGCCAGCAGCCCAGCGGGGGGCGCTGAAGCTTTCTTT. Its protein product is CASSPAGGAEAFF.

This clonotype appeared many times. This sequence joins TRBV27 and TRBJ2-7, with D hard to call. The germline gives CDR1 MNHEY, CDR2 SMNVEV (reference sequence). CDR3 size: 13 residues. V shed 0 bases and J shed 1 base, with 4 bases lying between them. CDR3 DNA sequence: TGTGCCAGCAGTTTATCCCCGTCCTACGAGCAGTACTTC. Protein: CASSLSPSYEQYF.

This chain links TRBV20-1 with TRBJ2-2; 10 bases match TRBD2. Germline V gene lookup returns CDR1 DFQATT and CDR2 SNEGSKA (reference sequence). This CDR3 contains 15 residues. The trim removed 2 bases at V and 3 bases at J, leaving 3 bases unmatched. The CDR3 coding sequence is TGCAGTGCTAGACCTCTAGCGGGAGACACCGGGGAGCTGTTTTTT. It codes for CSARPLAGDTGELFF.

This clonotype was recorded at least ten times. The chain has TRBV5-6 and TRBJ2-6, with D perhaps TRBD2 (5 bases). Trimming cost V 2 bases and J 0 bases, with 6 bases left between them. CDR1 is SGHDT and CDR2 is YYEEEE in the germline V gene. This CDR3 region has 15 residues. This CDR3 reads CASSFRGSGANVLTF. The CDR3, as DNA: TGTGCCAGCAGCTTCCGGGGCTCTGGGGCCAACGTCCTGACTTTC.

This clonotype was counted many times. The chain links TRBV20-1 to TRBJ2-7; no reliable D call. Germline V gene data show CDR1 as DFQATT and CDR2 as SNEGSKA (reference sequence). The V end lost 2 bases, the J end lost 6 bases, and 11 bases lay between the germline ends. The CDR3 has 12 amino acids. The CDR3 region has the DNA TGCAGTGCTAGACTCGACCGGAGCGAGCAGTACTTC. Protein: CSARLDRSEQYF.

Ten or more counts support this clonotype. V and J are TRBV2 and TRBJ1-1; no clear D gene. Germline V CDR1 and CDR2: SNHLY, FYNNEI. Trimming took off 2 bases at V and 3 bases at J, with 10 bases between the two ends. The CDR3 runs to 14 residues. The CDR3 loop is CASSEFEGYTEAFF. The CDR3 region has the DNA TGTGCCAGCAGTGAATTTGAAGGGTACACTGAAGCTTTCTTT.

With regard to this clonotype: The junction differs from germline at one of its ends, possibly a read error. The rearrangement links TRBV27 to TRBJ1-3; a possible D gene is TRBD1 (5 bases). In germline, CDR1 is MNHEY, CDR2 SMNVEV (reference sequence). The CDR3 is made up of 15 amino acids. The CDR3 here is CASSDSPSSGDTIYF. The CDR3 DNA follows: TGTGCCAGCAGTGACAGCCCGAGCTCTGGAGACACCATATATTTT.

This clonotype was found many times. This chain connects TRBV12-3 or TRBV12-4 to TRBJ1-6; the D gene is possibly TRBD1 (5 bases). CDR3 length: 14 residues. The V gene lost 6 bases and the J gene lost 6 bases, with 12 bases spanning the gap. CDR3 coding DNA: TGTGCCAGCAGAAAAGGGGCAGGTAATTCACCCCTCCACTTT. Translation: CASRKGAGNSPLHF.

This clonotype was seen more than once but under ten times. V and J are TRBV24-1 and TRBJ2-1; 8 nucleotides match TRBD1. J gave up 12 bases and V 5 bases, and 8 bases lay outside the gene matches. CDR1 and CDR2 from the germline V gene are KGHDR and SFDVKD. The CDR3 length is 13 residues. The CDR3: CATSVTGGPRQFF. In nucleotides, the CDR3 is TGTGCCACCAGTGTTACAGGGGGTCCCAGGCAGTTCTTC.

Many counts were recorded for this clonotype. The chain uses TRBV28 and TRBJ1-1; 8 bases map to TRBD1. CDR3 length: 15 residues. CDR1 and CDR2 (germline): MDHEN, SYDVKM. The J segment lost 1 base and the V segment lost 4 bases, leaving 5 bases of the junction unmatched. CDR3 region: CASSSRTGSNTEAFF. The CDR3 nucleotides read TGTGCCAGCAGTTCAAGGACAGGGTCGAACACTGAAGCTTTCTTT.